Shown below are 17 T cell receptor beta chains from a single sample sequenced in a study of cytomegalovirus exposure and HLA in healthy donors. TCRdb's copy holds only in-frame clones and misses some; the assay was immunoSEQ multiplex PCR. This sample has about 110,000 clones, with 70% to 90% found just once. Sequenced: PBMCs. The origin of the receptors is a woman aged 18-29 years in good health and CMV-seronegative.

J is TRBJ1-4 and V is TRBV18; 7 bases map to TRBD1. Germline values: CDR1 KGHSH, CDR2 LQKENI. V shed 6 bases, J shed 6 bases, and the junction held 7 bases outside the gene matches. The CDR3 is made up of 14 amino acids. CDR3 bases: TGTGCCAGCTCCCGAGGGGGCGTGGATGAAAAACTGTTTTTT. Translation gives CASSRGGVDEKLFF.

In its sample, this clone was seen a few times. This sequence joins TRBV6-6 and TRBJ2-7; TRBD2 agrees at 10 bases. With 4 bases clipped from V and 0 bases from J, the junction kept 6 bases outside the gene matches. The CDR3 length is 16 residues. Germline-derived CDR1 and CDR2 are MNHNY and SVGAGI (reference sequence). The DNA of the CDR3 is TGTGCCAGCAGTTCCACCGGGACTAGCGCCTCCTACGAGCAGTACTTC. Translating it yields CASSSTGTSASYEQYF.

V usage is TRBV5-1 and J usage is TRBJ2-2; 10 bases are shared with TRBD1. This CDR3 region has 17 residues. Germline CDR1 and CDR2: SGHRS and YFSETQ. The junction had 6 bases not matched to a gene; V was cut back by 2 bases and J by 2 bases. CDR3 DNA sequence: TGCGCCAGCAGCTTATCGACAGGGGGCCTAAACACCGGGGAGCTGTTTTTT. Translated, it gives CASSLSTGGLNTGELFF.

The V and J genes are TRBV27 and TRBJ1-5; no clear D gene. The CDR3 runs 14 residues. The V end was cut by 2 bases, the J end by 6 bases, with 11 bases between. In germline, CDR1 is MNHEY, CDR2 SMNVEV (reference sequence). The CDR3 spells CASSLGQFGQPQHF. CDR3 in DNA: TGTGCCAGCAGTTTAGGGCAGTTCGGTCAGCCCCAGCATTTT.

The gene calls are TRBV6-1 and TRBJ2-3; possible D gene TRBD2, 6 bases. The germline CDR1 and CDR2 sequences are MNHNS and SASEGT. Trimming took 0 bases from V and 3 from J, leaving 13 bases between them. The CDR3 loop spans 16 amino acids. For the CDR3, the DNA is TGTGCCAGCAGTGAAGCGACGGGGCGGGGAACAGATACGCAGTATTTT. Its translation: CASSEATGRGTDTQYF.

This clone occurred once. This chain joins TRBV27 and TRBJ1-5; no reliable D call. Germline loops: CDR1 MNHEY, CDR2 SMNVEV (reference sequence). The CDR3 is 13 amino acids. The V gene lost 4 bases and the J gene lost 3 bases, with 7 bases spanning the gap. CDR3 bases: TGTGCCAGCAGTTCAGTTCTCAATCAGCCCCAGCATTTT. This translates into CASSSVLNQPQHF.

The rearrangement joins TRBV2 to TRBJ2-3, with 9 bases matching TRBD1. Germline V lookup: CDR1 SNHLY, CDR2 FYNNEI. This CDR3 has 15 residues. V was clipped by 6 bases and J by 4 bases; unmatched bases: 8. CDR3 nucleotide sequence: TGTGCCAGCAGGGTTACAGGGGGCTTCTCAGATACGCAGTATTTT. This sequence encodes CASRVTGGFSDTQYF.

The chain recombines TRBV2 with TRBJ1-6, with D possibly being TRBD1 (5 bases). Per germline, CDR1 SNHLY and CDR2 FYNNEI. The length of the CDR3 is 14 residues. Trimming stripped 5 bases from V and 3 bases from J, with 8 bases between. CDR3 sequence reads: CASSPDSYNSPLHF. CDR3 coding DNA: TGTGCCAGCAGTCCAGACAGCTATAATTCACCCCTCCACTTT.

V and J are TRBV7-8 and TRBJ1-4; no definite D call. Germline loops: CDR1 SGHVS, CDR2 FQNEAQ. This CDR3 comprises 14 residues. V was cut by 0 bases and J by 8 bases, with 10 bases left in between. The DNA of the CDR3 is TGTGCCAGCAGCTTAGCGAGGGTCGGGGAAAAACTGTTTTTT. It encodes CASSLARVGEKLFF.

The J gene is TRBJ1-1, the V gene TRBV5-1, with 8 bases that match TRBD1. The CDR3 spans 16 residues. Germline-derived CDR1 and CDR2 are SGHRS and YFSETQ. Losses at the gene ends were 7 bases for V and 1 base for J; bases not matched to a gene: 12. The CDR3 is CASLADREGKNTEAFF. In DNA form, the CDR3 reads TGCGCCAGCCTGGCGGACAGGGAGGGAAAGAACACTGAAGCTTTCTTT.

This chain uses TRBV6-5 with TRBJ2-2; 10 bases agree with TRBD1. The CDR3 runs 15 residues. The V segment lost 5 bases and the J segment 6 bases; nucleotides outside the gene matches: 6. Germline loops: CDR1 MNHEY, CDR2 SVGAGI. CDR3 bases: TGTGCCAGCAGTGCCCGGGACAGGGGAGCCGGGGAGCTGTTTTTT. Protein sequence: CASSARDRGAGELFF.

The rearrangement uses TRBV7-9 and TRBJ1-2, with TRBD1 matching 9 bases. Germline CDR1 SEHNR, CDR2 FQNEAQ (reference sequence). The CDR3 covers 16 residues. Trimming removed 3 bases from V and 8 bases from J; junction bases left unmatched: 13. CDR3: CASSFRDRASLWGYTF. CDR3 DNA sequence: TGTGCCAGCAGCTTCCGGGACAGGGCTTCATTGTGGGGCTACACCTTC.

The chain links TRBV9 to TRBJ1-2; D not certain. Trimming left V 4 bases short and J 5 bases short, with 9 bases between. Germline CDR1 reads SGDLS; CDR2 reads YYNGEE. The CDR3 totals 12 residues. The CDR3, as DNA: TGTGCCAGCAGCAGAGAGGGTTATGGCTACACCTTC. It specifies CASSREGYGYTF. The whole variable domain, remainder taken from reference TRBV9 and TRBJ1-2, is DSGVTQTPKHLITATGQRVTLRCSPRSGDLSVYWYQQSLDQGLQFLIQYYNGEERAKGNILERFSAQQFPDLHSELNLSSLELGDSALYFCASSREGYGYTFGSGTRLTVV.

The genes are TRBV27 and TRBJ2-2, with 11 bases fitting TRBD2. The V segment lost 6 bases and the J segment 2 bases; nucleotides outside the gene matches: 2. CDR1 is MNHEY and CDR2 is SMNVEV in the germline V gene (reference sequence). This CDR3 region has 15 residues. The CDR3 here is CASRLAGANTGELFF. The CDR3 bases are TGTGCCAGCAGACTAGCGGGGGCTAACACCGGGGAGCTGTTTTTT.

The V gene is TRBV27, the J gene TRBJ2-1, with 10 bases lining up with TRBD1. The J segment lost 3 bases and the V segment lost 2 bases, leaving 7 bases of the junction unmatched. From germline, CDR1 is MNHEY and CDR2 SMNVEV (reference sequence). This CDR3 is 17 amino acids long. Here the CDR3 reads CASSLEDGTGDYNEQFF. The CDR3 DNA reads TGTGCCAGCAGTTTAGAAGACGGGACAGGGGACTACAATGAGCAGTTCTTC.

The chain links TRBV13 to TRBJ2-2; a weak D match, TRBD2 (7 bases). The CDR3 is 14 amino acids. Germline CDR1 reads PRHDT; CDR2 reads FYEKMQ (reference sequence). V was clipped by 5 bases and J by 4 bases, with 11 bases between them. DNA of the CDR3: TGTGCCAGCAGCCCGGGGGGCAGCACCGGGGAGCTGTTTTTT. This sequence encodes CASSPGGSTGELFF.

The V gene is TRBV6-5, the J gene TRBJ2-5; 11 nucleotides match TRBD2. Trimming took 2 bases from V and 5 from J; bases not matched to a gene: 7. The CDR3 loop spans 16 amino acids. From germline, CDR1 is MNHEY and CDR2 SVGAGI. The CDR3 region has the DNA TGTGCCAGCAGTTACCTAGCGGGGGGTAGGCGGGAGACCCAGTACTTC. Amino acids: CASSYLAGGRRETQYF.